This T cell receptor (beta chain) originates from a study of blood T cell repertoires in COVID-19. This CDR3 region has 14 residues. The germline V and J ends were trimmed by 7 bases and 5 bases, with 15 bases remaining between them. Germline CDR1 LNHDA, CDR2 SQIVND (reference sequence). This clone was observed once. Method: immunoSEQ multiplex PCR; TCRdb's copy keeps in-frame clones and lacks some. The sample carries about 200,000 clones, roughly 89% recorded once. The TCR originated in a man aged 55-75 years who had recovered from COVID-19. The V and J genes are TRBV19 and TRBJ2-1; D gene unclear. The sequenced sample consisted of peripheral blood. CDR3 sequence: CASTPFWADNEQFF. The CDR3 DNA sequence: TGTGCCAGTACCCCCTTTTGGGCCGACAATGAGCAGTTCTTC. The entire variable domain, with the rest obtained from reference TRBV19 and TRBJ2-1, is as follows: DGGITQSPKYLFRKEGQNVTLSCEQNLNHDAMYWYRQDPGQGLRLIYYSQIVNDFQKGDIAEGYSVSREKKESFPLTVTSAQKNPTAFYLCASTPFWADNEQFFGPGTRLTVL.